The next 6 T cell receptor beta chains were all read from a single sample in a study of response to subunit inactivated influenza vaccine. From the RT-PCR reads, TCRdb called clonotypes with MiXCR, one entry per CDR3 protein. This table holds about 780,000 distinct CDR3 sequences, less than 20% found once. Sequenced material: PBMCs from blood, taken less than 6 days after vaccination. Every receptor here comes from a man aged 45-65 years who received an inactivated influenza vaccine.

The chain is built from TRBV20-1 and TRBJ2-1; tentatively, D is TRBD2 (5 bases). Germline V gene lookup returns CDR1 DFQATT and CDR2 SNEGSKA (reference sequence). V was shortened by 2 bases and J by 6 bases, with 23 bases between the two germline ends. The CDR3 sequence is 17 residues long. The CDR3 is CSARSRRGNSLSNEQFF. The CDR3 region has the DNA TGCAGTGCTAGATCGAGGCGAGGGAACAGCCTCTCCAATGAGCAGTTCTTC.

V and J are TRBV5-6 and TRBJ2-2, with D tentatively TRBD1 (7 bases). The CDR3 has 14 amino acids. Trimming left V 4 bases short and J 5 bases short, with 12 bases between. Germline loops: CDR1 SGHDT, CDR2 YYEEEE. The CDR3 protein is CASSEQGRTGELFF. The CDR3 DNA follows: TGTGCCAGCAGCGAACAGGGGAGGACCGGGGAGCTGTTTTTT.

In this sample, this clonotype turned up many times. The chain recombines TRBV9 with TRBJ2-1; D is possibly TRBD1 or TRBD2 (6 bases each). The CDR3 loop spans 19 amino acids. Germline values: CDR1 SGDLS, CDR2 YYNGEE. With 2 bases removed from V and 0 bases from J, the gap between germline ends came to 21 bases. As DNA, the CDR3 is TGTGCCAGCAGCGTTGGGGGCGGGACCGTACCAAGCTCCTACAATGAGCAGTTCTTC. It specifies CASSVGGGTVPSSYNEQFF. The full variable domain, rest sourced from reference TRBV9 and TRBJ2-1, is DSGVTQTPKHLITATGQRVTLRCSPRSGDLSVYWYQQSLDQGLQFLIQYYNGEERAKGNILERFSAQQFPDLHSELNLSSLELGDSALYFCASSVGGGTVPSSYNEQFFGPGTRLTVL.

This clonotype was found many times. The rearrangement joins TRBV7-2 to TRBJ2-7; no clear D gene. This CDR3 is 14 amino acids long. Trimming pared 1 base from V and 4 bases from J, leaving 11 bases between. The germline V gene encodes CDR1 SGHTA and CDR2 FQGNSA. The CDR3 DNA reads as TGTGCCAGCAGCTTAGAGGGCGACGCTTACGAGCAGTACTTC. Its protein product is CASSLEGDAYEQYF.

The chain has TRBV29-1 and TRBJ2-3; 11 bases are shared with TRBD1. V was clipped by 7 bases and J by 9 bases; unmatched bases: 3. The CDR3 contains 11 residues. CDR1 SQVTM and CDR2 ANQGSEA come from the germline V gene. For the CDR3, the DNA is TGCAGCGGGAGGACAGGGGGCACGCAGTATTTT. This gives the protein CSGRTGGTQYF.

The table lists this clonotype with many counts. This rearrangement joins TRBV29-1 to TRBJ2-7, with TRBD1 identical over 10 bases. This CDR3 has 15 residues. Germline CDR1 SQVTM, CDR2 ANQGSEA. The V gene end was trimmed by 0 bases and the J gene end by 5 bases; junction bases not matched to a gene: 7. This CDR3 reads CSVEDRTGGMDEQYF. For the CDR3, the DNA is TGCAGCGTTGAAGACAGGACAGGGGGAATGGACGAGCAGTACTTC.